This entry describes one T cell receptor (beta chain). The table came from immunoSEQ multiplex PCR; TCRdb's copy has only in-frame clones and leaves some out. The data hold millions of clones, with 85% to 95% observed a single time. The entry originates in a study of shared clonotypes between healthy human individuals. V was pared by 4 bases and J by 6 bases, with 4 bases of the junction left unmatched. Per germline, CDR1 SGHNT and CDR2 YYREEE (reference sequence). The length of the CDR3 is 14 residues. The naive CD8 population came from CD45RO-negative cells selected for CCR7, without terminally differentiated effector memory CD45RA+ cells. Donors, healthy HIV-negative adults, lacked recent acute infections or vaccinations.

This clonotype was obtained from a young man in good health. Some clones in this sample may be carry-over from other donors' samples. J is TRBJ1-4 and V is TRBV5-4; 9 bases fit TRBD1. The specimen was naive CD8+ T cells from PBMCs. For the CDR3, the DNA is TGTGCCAGCAGCGCGGACAGGGGCGATGAAAAACTGTTTTTT. Amino acids: CASSADRGDEKLFF.